Listed below are T cell receptor beta chains from one sample, sequenced in a study of T cell responses to AZD1222 COVID-19 vaccine. Libraries were prepared by immunoSEQ multiplex PCR; TCRdb keeps only in-frame clonotypes and omits some of them. Of under 95,000 clones detected, around nine tenths appear once; the ten largest clones hold roughly 15%. The input for sequencing was peripheral blood, taken on day 0 of AZD1222 vaccination. All receptors come from an adult in good health. The CDR3 runs from the conserved cysteine through the conserved F or W. The D gene is left open where the match is weak. A row's size may be missing; if present it is once, few, many or a size class.

abundance: .
d_gene: TRBD1
j_gene: TRBJ1-4
len: 16
v_gene: TRBV12-5
CDR3nt: TGTGCTAGTGGTTTGGTTATAGGGACAGTGGTTGAAAAACTGTTTTTT
CDR3aa: CASGLVIGTVVEKLFF

abundance: .
d_gene: .
j_gene: TRBJ2-7
len: 16
v_gene: TRBV7-2
CDR3nt: TGTGCCAGCAGCGCCTCGTACGCTGGAAAAGCCTACGAGCAGTACTTC
CDR3aa: CASSASYAGKAYEQYF

abundance: .
d_gene: TRBD1
j_gene: TRBJ2-3
len: 16
v_gene: TRBV5-1
CDR3nt: TGCGCCAGCAGTTATACCGGGACAGGAAGCACAGATACGCAGTATTTT
CDR3aa: CASSYTGTGSTDTQYF

abundance: .
d_gene: .
j_gene: TRBJ2-7
len: 12
v_gene: TRBV19
CDR3nt: TGTGCCAGTAGTATATGGGGCTACGAGCAGTACTTC
CDR3aa: CASSIWGYEQYF

abundance: once
d_gene: .
j_gene: TRBJ1-6
len: 15
v_gene: TRBV27
CDR3nt: TGTGCCAGCAGCTTAAACCCCGATCGGTATTCACCCCTCCACTTT
CDR3aa: CASSLNPDRYSPLHF

abundance: .
d_gene: .
j_gene: TRBJ2-7
len: 14
v_gene: TRBV5-4
CDR3nt: TGTGCCAGCAGCTTCCAGGACAGCACCTACGAGCAGTACTTC
CDR3aa: CASSFQDSTYEQYF

abundance: .
d_gene: .
j_gene: TRBJ2-3
len: 15
v_gene: TRBV27
CDR3nt: TGTGCCAGCAAAGGAGGGAGGGGGCCGGCAGATACGCAGTATTTT
CDR3aa: CASKGGRGPADTQYF

abundance: .
d_gene: .
j_gene: TRBJ2-7
len: 11
v_gene: TRBV10-3
CDR3nt: TGTGCCATCAGTGCCGACCGCGAGCAGTACTTC
CDR3aa: CAISADREQYF

abundance: .
d_gene: .
j_gene: TRBJ1-1
len: 16
v_gene: TRBV10-1
CDR3nt: TGCGCCAGCAGTGAGGGCTCCGGTGTGACGGGGACTGAAGCTTTCTTT
CDR3aa: CASSEGSGVTGTEAFF

abundance: .
d_gene: TRBD1
j_gene: TRBJ1-2
len: 17
v_gene: TRBV18
CDR3nt: TGTGCCAGCTCACGATCCGCTGGACAGGGCTTACACTATGGCTACACCTTC
CDR3aa: CASSRSAGQGLHYGYTF

abundance: .
d_gene: .
j_gene: TRBJ1-3
len: 15
v_gene: TRBV14
CDR3nt: TGTGCCAGCAGCCGTATTTCGGTCTCTGGAAACACCATATATTTT
CDR3aa: CASSRISVSGNTIYF

abundance: .
d_gene: .
j_gene: TRBJ2-7
len: 13
v_gene: TRBV5-1
CDR3nt: TGCGCCAGCAGCCCCACGGGGGCCTACGAGCAGTACTTC
CDR3aa: CASSPTGAYEQYF

abundance: .
d_gene: .
j_gene: TRBJ1-1
len: 13
v_gene: TRBV27
CDR3nt: TGTGCCAGCAGTTTAGAAGGTTACTCCTGGGCTTTCTTT
CDR3aa: CASSLEGYSWAFF

abundance: .
d_gene: TRBD2
j_gene: TRBJ2-7
len: 18
v_gene: TRBV5-1
CDR3nt: TGCGCCAGCAGCTCCCCCTTAGGGGACCTAGCGGGAACCTACGAGCAGTACTTC
CDR3aa: CASSSPLGDLAGTYEQYF

abundance: .
d_gene: .
j_gene: TRBJ2-1
len: 16
v_gene: TRBV7-3
CDR3nt: TGTGCCAGCAGCTTAAGGGGCTCCAGCTCCTACAATGAGCAGTTCTTC
CDR3aa: CASSLRGSSSYNEQFF